This TCR beta chain appears in the sequencing data of a study of cytomegalovirus exposure and HLA in healthy donors. PCR employed 60 Vbeta and 13 Jbeta primers. Only in-frame clones appear in the TCRdb table, and some are missing; sequencing was by immunoSEQ multiplex PCR. The profile shows 90,000 or so clones, about 80% of them singletons. The origin of this receptor is a man between 45 and 60 years old in good health and CMV-seropositive. Sequencing used PBMCs.

Written as DNA, the CDR3 is TGCGCCAGCAAAACGGTTGGGGCCAACGTCCTGACTTTC. This gives the protein CASKTVGANVLTF. The chain joins TRBV5-1 to TRBJ2-6; D remains unclear. V was shortened by 6 bases and J by 3 bases, with 7 bases between the two germline ends. The CDR3 runs to 13 residues. Germline V gene lookup returns CDR1 SGHRS and CDR2 YFSETQ.